One and the same sample provided the 9 T cell receptor beta chains below, sequenced in a study of cytomegalovirus exposure and HLA in healthy donors. Primers included in the PCR were 60 Vbeta and 13 Jbeta primers. Profiling relied on immunoSEQ multiplex PCR, and the TCRdb table lists in-frame clones only, not all of them. Of some 150,000 clones listed, almost 85% are singletons. Material: PBMCs. All receptors come from a middle-aged woman in good health and CMV-seronegative.

The genes are TRBV9 and TRBJ2-7, with 8 nucleotides matching TRBD2. The CDR3 is made up of 16 amino acids. CDR1 is SGDLS and CDR2 is YYNGEE in the germline V gene. V shed 4 bases, J shed 7 bases, and the junction held 16 bases outside the gene matches. CDR3: CASSMLAGQTAGEQYF. The CDR3 DNA is TGTGCCAGCAGCATGCTAGCGGGTCAGACTGCGGGGGAGCAGTACTTC.

V and J are TRBV4-1 and TRBJ1-1; 7 bases line up with TRBD1. Trimming cost V 3 bases and J 13 bases; bases outside gene matches: 14. The CDR3 contains 14 residues. In germline, CDR1 is MGHRA, CDR2 YSYEKL. The CDR3 bases are TGCGCCAGCAGCCATACTAAATCGACAGGGTATGGTTTCTTT. Protein: CASSHTKSTGYGFF.

The genes are TRBV5-1 and TRBJ2-7, with D possibly TRBD1 on 5 matching bases. In germline, CDR1 is SGHRS, CDR2 YFSETQ. CDR3 size: 14 residues. The germline V and J ends were trimmed by 5 bases and 3 bases, with 15 bases remaining between them. The CDR3 DNA follows: TGCGCCAGCAGACAAATGACAGAGAACTACGAGCAGTACTTC. This sequence encodes CASRQMTENYEQYF.

This sequence joins TRBV29-1 and TRBJ2-1; 8 bases agree with TRBD2. Trimming at V came to 0 bases and at J to 8 bases, leaving 9 bases not matched to a gene. CDR1 SQVTM and CDR2 ANQGSEA come from the germline V gene. The CDR3 sequence is 15 residues long. CDR3 protein: CSVEDSYREGYEQFF. The CDR3 DNA follows: TGCAGCGTTGAAGATAGCTATCGGGAGGGCTATGAGCAGTTCTTC.

The chain recombines TRBV7-3 with TRBJ1-1, with D unclear. Germline V gene sequence: CDR1 SGHTA, CDR2 FQGTGA. CDR3 length: 13 amino acids. The V and J ends lost 1 base and 3 bases respectively, with 6 bases between them. The CDR3 DNA follows: TGTGCCAGCAGCTTAAGACGGGACACTGAAGCTTTCTTT. Encoded protein: CASSLRRDTEAFF.

This clone was seen a handful of times. The chain is built from TRBV15 and TRBJ1-1; D uncertain. Germline V CDR1 and CDR2: LNHNV, YYDKDF (reference sequence). Trimming stripped 4 bases from V and 2 bases from J, with 8 bases between. CDR3 length equals 13 residues. As DNA, the CDR3 is TGTGCCACCAGCAAAGACATCAACACTGAAGCTTTCTTT. This translates into CATSKDINTEAFF.

As regards this clone: Other DNA sequences in this sample translate to the same CDR3. J is TRBJ2-3 and V is TRBV28; D is unclear. The germline V gene has CDR1 MDHEN and CDR2 SYDVKM. The V gene lost 2 bases and the J gene lost 4 bases, with 4 bases spanning the gap. This CDR3 region has 12 residues. In nucleotides, the CDR3 is TGTGCCAGCAGTTTAGCGTCAGATACGCAGTATTTT. This codes for CASSLASDTQYF.

J is TRBJ2-3 and V is TRBV4-3, with TRBD2 matching 8 bases. Germline V CDR1 and CDR2: LGHNA, YSLEER. This CDR3 has 13 amino acids. The J segment lost 11 bases and the V segment lost 0 bases, leaving 4 bases of the junction unmatched. This CDR3 is CASSQDRGGGQYF. The CDR3 DNA reads TGCGCCAGCAGCCAAGATCGGGGGGGTGGGCAGTATTTT.

CDR3 in DNA: TGTGCCAGCAGCCCGCAGTCCACCGCCCAGTACTTC. It encodes CASSPQSTAQYF. The genes are TRBV11-2 and TRBJ2-5; no reliable D call. CDR3 length: 12 amino acids. Trimming left V 5 bases short and J 9 bases short, with 13 bases between. Germline CDR1 SGHAT, CDR2 FQNNGV.